These T cell receptor beta chains were read from a single sample in a study of T cells expressing NK-cell markers. TCRdb re-called the 5' RACE reads, yielding one record per CDR3 amino acid sequence without DNA. The listing contains 200,000 to 300,000 distinct CDR3 sequences. The specimen was blood T cells: a sorted CD56 or NKG2C T cell subset, CD4+ or CD8+ T cells, or bulk PBMC T cells (not recorded which). The source of these receptors is a woman aged 18 to 75 in good health. Each CDR3 is given with its conserved first and last residue. The order of the fields is V gene, J gene, CDR3 length, CDR3 protein.

v_gene: TRBV7-2
j_gene: TRBJ2-2
len: 15
CDR3aa: CASSLDGTRNGELFF

v_gene: TRBV5-5
j_gene: TRBJ2-3
len: 14
CDR3aa: CASSLDVSTDTQYF

v_gene: TRBV27
j_gene: TRBJ2-3
len: 15
CDR3aa: CASTPRGRGADTQYF

v_gene: TRBV11-2
j_gene: TRBJ2-5
len: 17
CDR3aa: CASSLVSGAGGPKTQYF

v_gene: TRBV7-2
j_gene: TRBJ1-1
len: 15
CDR3aa: CASSRGAERVTEAFF

v_gene: TRBV19
j_gene: TRBJ1-2
len: 13
CDR3aa: CASSLRQGRRYTF

v_gene: TRBV29-1
j_gene: TRBJ2-7
len: 11
CDR3aa: CSVGGSYEQYF

v_gene: TRBV9
j_gene: TRBJ1-1
len: 11
CDR3aa: CASSVDGLPFF

v_gene: TRBV30
j_gene: TRBJ2-1
len: 12
CDR3aa: CAWSVAGNEQFF

v_gene: TRBV27
j_gene: TRBJ2-3
len: 15
CDR3aa: CASSSVWGGTDTQYF

v_gene: TRBV18
j_gene: TRBJ1-5
len: 16
CDR3aa: CASSPIRGTANQPQHF

v_gene: TRBV9
j_gene: TRBJ2-3
len: 16
CDR3aa: CASSVGYGGSTDTQYF

v_gene: TRBV29-1
j_gene: TRBJ2-2
len: 15
CDR3aa: CSVEWWDRSTGELFF

v_gene: TRBV20-1
j_gene: TRBJ2-1
len: 13
CDR3aa: CSARFSSYNEQFF

v_gene: TRBV5-1
j_gene: TRBJ1-4
len: 17
CDR3aa: CASTPDRIGTGGEKLFF

v_gene: TRBV12-3/TRBV12-4
j_gene: TRBJ2-7
len: 12
CDR3aa: CASSPRTYEQYF

v_gene: TRBV24-1
j_gene: TRBJ1-4
len: 16
CDR3aa: CATSDSSGAYNEKLFF

v_gene: TRBV28
j_gene: TRBJ1-1
len: 14
CDR3aa: CASGQGRLDTEAFF

v_gene: TRBV11-2
j_gene: TRBJ2-2
len: 15
CDR3aa: CASSKGQVNTGELFF

v_gene: TRBV11-2
j_gene: TRBJ1-2
len: 13
CDR3aa: CASSRRQGTGYTF

v_gene: TRBV5-1
j_gene: TRBJ2-7
len: 14
CDR3aa: CASSIRQRSYEQYF

v_gene: TRBV25-1
j_gene: TRBJ1-1
len: 18
CDR3aa: CASSGLGDKPLWGTEAFF

v_gene: TRBV20-1
j_gene: TRBJ1-6
len: 15
CDR3aa: CSAITEGSSNSPLHF

v_gene: TRBV20-1
j_gene: TRBJ2-2
len: 17
CDR3aa: CSASPFEYTPGTGELFF

v_gene: TRBV30
j_gene: TRBJ2-2
len: 13
CDR3aa: CAWRGLNTGELFF

v_gene: TRBV7-2
j_gene: TRBJ2-3
len: 14
CDR3aa: CASSFLGGTDTQYF

v_gene: TRBV9
j_gene: TRBJ1-4
len: 12
CDR3aa: CASSLRDEKLFF

v_gene: TRBV5-6
j_gene: TRBJ2-7
len: 16
CDR3aa: CASSLIEKGGPYEQYF

v_gene: TRBV14
j_gene: TRBJ2-5
len: 15
CDR3aa: CASSQGVGQYETQYF

v_gene: TRBV4-3
j_gene: TRBJ2-3
len: 18
CDR3aa: CASSAQIRAGGLSDTQYF

v_gene: TRBV30
j_gene: TRBJ1-5
len: 15
CDR3aa: CAWNQGQISNQPQHF

v_gene: TRBV20-1
j_gene: TRBJ2-7
len: 14
CDR3aa: CSARTSGRGYEQYF

v_gene: TRBV20-1
j_gene: TRBJ2-7
len: 14
CDR3aa: CSARLPGLSYEQYF

v_gene: TRBV6-6
j_gene: TRBJ2-7
len: 13
CDR3aa: CASKAGGSYEQYF

v_gene: TRBV7-2
j_gene: TRBJ2-7
len: 18
CDR3aa: CASSLATGTSGRLYEQYF

v_gene: TRBV20-1
j_gene: TRBJ2-7
len: 13
CDR3aa: CSARTGIGNEQYF

v_gene: TRBV5-1
j_gene: TRBJ2-1
len: 15
CDR3aa: CASSFTDRTNNEQFF

v_gene: TRBV7-2
j_gene: TRBJ2-7
len: 16
CDR3aa: CASSTRGTSGPYEQYF

v_gene: TRBV7-2
j_gene: TRBJ1-1
len: 15
CDR3aa: CASKRGVGMNTEAFF

v_gene: TRBV24-1
j_gene: TRBJ2-2
len: 13
CDR3aa: CATSDQNTGELFF

v_gene: TRBV5-1
j_gene: TRBJ1-1
len: 13
CDR3aa: CASSGYSNTEAFF

v_gene: TRBV5-1
j_gene: TRBJ2-7
len: 14
CDR3aa: CASSRTQIFYEQYF

v_gene: TRBV5-1
j_gene: TRBJ2-3
len: 15
CDR3aa: CASSPIGGATDTQYF

v_gene: TRBV12-3/TRBV12-4
j_gene: TRBJ1-4
len: 13
CDR3aa: CASSLYRSEKLFF

v_gene: TRBV19
j_gene: TRBJ1-2
len: 12
CDR3aa: CASSIQGLGYTF

v_gene: TRBV5-6
j_gene: TRBJ1-6
len: 16
CDR3aa: CASSPVGQGRNSPLHF

v_gene: TRBV5-1
j_gene: TRBJ1-5
len: 14
CDR3aa: CASRAGGDNQPQHF

v_gene: TRBV28
j_gene: TRBJ2-7
len: 14
CDR3aa: CASSPPAGFYEQYF

v_gene: TRBV7-2
j_gene: TRBJ2-7
len: 14
CDR3aa: CASSWARQGYEQYF

v_gene: TRBV6-1
j_gene: TRBJ2-7
len: 14
CDR3aa: CAVGEGRSSYEQYF

v_gene: TRBV12-3/TRBV12-4
j_gene: TRBJ2-2
len: 14
CDR3aa: CASSLQAFTGELFF

v_gene: TRBV7-2
j_gene: TRBJ2-5
len: 13
CDR3aa: CASSSLAPETQYF

v_gene: TRBV25-1
j_gene: TRBJ2-3
len: 16
CDR3aa: CASSKGLAGRTDTQYF

v_gene: TRBV29-1
j_gene: TRBJ2-2
len: 15
CDR3aa: CSVDPGQGWAGELFF

v_gene: TRBV12-3/TRBV12-4
j_gene: TRBJ2-1
len: 13
CDR3aa: CASSSGLAVEQFF

v_gene: TRBV7-2
j_gene: TRBJ1-1
len: 13
CDR3aa: CASTPYLNTEAFF

v_gene: TRBV7-2
j_gene: TRBJ2-3
len: 17
CDR3aa: CASSPMAGGLVGDTQYF

v_gene: TRBV12-3/TRBV12-4
j_gene: TRBJ2-3
len: 16
CDR3aa: CASRGGQGDLTDTQYF

v_gene: TRBV29-1
j_gene: TRBJ1-1
len: 13
CDR3aa: CSVHGTGNTEAFF

v_gene: TRBV7-8
j_gene: TRBJ2-7
len: 13
CDR3aa: CASSRQGLGEQYF